The sequence of this T cell receptor (beta chain) was determined in a study of T cells after yellow fever vaccination. The study's findings and limits: A weaker secondary response peaked on day 5, the primary on day 15. Clonotype sharing between CD4 and CD8 compartments was small.

Template switching with 5'RACE generated the TCR cDNA and added a universal primer site and UMIs. Via MiXCR, TCRdb re-called the 5' RACE reads, giving one row per CDR3 protein. Among 200,000 to 250,000 distinct CDR3 sequences listed, approximately 3.3% were seen once. This CDR3 has 13 residues. V lost 0 bases and J 5 bases, leaving 7 bases between the germline ends. The germline CDR1 and CDR2 sequences are SGHAT and FQNNGV. Note on this clonotype: The antigen is unknown.

Material: CD4+ T cells sorted from PBMCs, obtained 10 days after the yellow fever booster vaccination. V usage is TRBV11-2 and J usage is TRBJ2-5, with no clear D. This receptor was identified in a man aged 18 to 30 who received the YFV17D yellow fever vaccine. CDR3 residues: CASSLEVLETQYF. CDR3 DNA: TGTGCCAGCAGCTTAGAGGTTCTTGAGACCCAGTACTTC.